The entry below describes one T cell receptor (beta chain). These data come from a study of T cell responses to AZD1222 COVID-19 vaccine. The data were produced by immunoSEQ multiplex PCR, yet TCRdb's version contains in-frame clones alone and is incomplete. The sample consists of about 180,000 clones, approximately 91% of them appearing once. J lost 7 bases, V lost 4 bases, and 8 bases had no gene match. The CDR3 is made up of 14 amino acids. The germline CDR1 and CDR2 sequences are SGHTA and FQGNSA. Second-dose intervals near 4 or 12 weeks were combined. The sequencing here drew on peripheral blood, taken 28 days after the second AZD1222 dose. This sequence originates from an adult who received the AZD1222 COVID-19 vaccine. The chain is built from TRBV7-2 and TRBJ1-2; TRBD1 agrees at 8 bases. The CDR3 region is CASSSRTGSSGYTF. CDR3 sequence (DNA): TGTGCCAGCAGCTCGAGGACAGGGAGCAGTGGCTACACCTTC.